The 10 T cell receptor beta chains presented below share a single source sample, sequenced in a study of STAT5B mutations in CD4+ large granular lymphocyte leukemia. Produced via immunoSEQ multiplex PCR; TCRdb's table is partial and in-frame only. The sample has tens of thousands of clones; roughly 84% are singletons. Sequencing was carried out using CD4+ T cells from blood buffy coats. The receptor source for this set is a human donor in good health.

This clone was recorded once. This chain uses TRBV6-4 with TRBJ1-5; D unresolved. Trimming removed 6 bases at V and 3 bases at J, with 15 bases between. The CDR3 runs to 15 residues. Germline V gene sequence: CDR1 MRHNA, CDR2 SNTAGT. The CDR3 spells CASRAEAGYNQPQHF. The CDR3 DNA sequence: TGTGCCAGCAGAGCAGAAGCGGGCTACAATCAGCCCCAGCATTTT.

Here the CDR3 DNA reads TGTGCCAGCAGCCAACAACGGACTAGCGGGACAGGCGCTATTGGCTACGAGCAGTACTTC. It encodes CASSQQRTSGTGAIGYEQYF. The chain combines TRBV7-8 with TRBJ2-7; TRBD2 aligns across 12 bases. Trimming took 5 bases from V and 3 from J; bases not matched to a gene: 20. From germline, CDR1 is SGHVS and CDR2 FQNEAQ. The CDR3 totals 20 residues.

The chain employs TRBV15 and TRBJ2-5; D gene ambiguous. Germline CDR1 and CDR2: LNHNV and YYDKDF (reference sequence). The V end was cut by 0 bases, the J end by 2 bases, with 10 bases between. This CDR3 is 15 amino acids long. The CDR3 loop reads CATSRDLGRQETQYF. CDR3 nucleotide sequence: TGTGCCACCAGCAGAGATTTGGGCAGGCAAGAGACCCAGTACTTC.

This sequence joins TRBV6-6 and TRBJ2-7; no clear D. The length of the CDR3 is 15 residues. The germline gives CDR1 MNHNY, CDR2 SVGAGI (reference sequence). Trimming removed 7 bases at V and 4 bases at J, with 20 bases between. The CDR3 spells CASTHQLTLTYEQYF. In nucleotides, the CDR3 is TGTGCCAGCACCCACCAACTCACCTTAACATACGAGCAGTACTTC.

In this sample, this clone turned up a few times. CDR3 coding DNA: TGTGCCAGCAGCGTAGAGGTAGGGAACTATGGCTACACCTTC. It is translated as CASSVEVGNYGYTF. V and J are TRBV9 and TRBJ1-2; D unclear. Per germline, CDR1 SGDLS and CDR2 YYNGEE. The CDR3 length is 14 residues. Trimming shortened V by 0 bases and J by 2 bases, and 8 bases separated the two germline ends.

J is TRBJ2-3 and V is TRBV11-2; TRBD1 matches 7 bases. The J segment lost 5 bases and the V segment lost 6 bases, leaving 14 bases of the junction unmatched. Germline lookup yields CDR1 SGHAT and CDR2 FQNNGV. The CDR3 is 16 residues long. The CDR3 sequence: CASSPTGLVLRDTQYF. The DNA of the CDR3 is TGTGCCAGCAGTCCGACAGGGTTGGTACTCCGAGATACGCAGTATTTT.

The V gene is TRBV5-8, the J gene TRBJ2-1, with 11 bases aligning to TRBD2. The CDR3 length is 15 residues. Germline trimming cut 4 bases from V and 3 bases from J; bases unmatched to any gene: 3. Germline loops: CDR1 SGHTS, CDR2 YDEGEE. Here the CDR3 reads CASSGGLAVYNEQFF. The CDR3 DNA reads as TGTGCCAGCAGCGGGGGACTAGCGGTCTACAATGAGCAGTTCTTC.

The count of this clone is one. V is TRBV11-1 and J is TRBJ1-6; tentatively, D is TRBD1 (5 bases). Germline CDR1 SGHAT, CDR2 FQDESV (reference sequence). The CDR3 loop spans 14 amino acids. V was shortened by 4 bases and J by 7 bases, with 11 bases between the two germline ends. In nucleotides, the CDR3 is TGTGCCAGCAGCTGGGACCTGGGGAATTCACCCCTCCACTTT. It encodes CASSWDLGNSPLHF.

This clone was observed a handful of times. The J gene is TRBJ1-5, the V gene TRBV5-5, with TRBD1 identical over 9 bases. After removal of 0 bases from V and 6 bases from J, the junction contained 1 base not matched to a gene. The CDR3 has 14 amino acids. Germline V lookup: CDR1 SGHKS, CDR2 YYEKEE (reference sequence). The CDR3, as DNA: TGTGCCAGCAGCTTGGAACAGGGGGCTCAGCCCCAGCATTTT. Its protein is CASSLEQGAQPQHF.

This clone has just a few counts. V usage is TRBV6-6 and J usage is TRBJ2-7, with D possibly being TRBD1 or TRBD2 (5 bases each). Trimming shortened V by 2 bases and J by 0 bases, and 11 bases separated the two germline ends. The CDR3 spans 15 residues. CDR1 MNHNY and CDR2 SVGAGI come from the germline V gene (reference sequence). Here the CDR3 reads CASSYRDLDSYEQYF. CDR3 bases: TGTGCCAGCAGTTACCGGGACCTAGACTCCTACGAGCAGTACTTC.